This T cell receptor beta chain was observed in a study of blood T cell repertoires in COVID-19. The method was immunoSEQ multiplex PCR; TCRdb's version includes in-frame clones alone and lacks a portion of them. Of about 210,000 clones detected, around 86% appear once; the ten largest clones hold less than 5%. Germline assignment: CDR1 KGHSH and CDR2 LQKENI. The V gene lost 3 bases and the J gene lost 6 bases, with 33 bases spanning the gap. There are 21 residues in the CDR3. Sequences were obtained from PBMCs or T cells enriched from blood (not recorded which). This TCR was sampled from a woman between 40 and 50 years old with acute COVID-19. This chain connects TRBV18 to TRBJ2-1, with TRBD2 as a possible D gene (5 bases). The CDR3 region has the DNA TGTGCCAGCTCACCCAACGTAGCAAACCCAGGAGGCCGGGAATTTAGCAATGAGCAGTTCTTC. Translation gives CASSPNVANPGGREFSNEQFF.